Presented here are 11 T cell receptor beta chains from one specimen sequenced in a study of chemoradiotherapy in HPV16-positive cancers. The repertoire was sequenced with immunoSEQ multiplex PCR; TCRdb's copy has only in-frame clones and lacks some. The sample has tens of thousands of clones, about 88% seen once. The sample here was blood, taken from a patient who underwent chemoradiotherapy. The receptors here all came from a human donor with HPV-associated anogenital cancer.

The chain recombines TRBV10-3 with TRBJ2-1; 14 nucleotides agree with TRBD2. J was trimmed by 10 bases and V by 7 bases; bases with no gene match: 6. Germline CDR1 reads ENHRY; CDR2 reads SYGVKD. The CDR3 length is 14 residues. The CDR3 DNA sequence: TGTGCCATCACCGAGGGACTAGCGGGAGCGGAGCAGTTCTTC. Encoded protein: CAITEGLAGAEQFF.

This clone was observed a few times. V usage is TRBV19 and J usage is TRBJ1-6; 11 bases line up with TRBD1. CDR1 is LNHDA and CDR2 is SQIVND in the germline V gene (reference sequence). This CDR3 comprises 15 residues. V trimming: 4 bases; J trimming: 10 bases; junction bases outside the gene matches: 6. CDR3 region: CASSTSGTGGSPLHF. Here the CDR3 DNA reads TGTGCCAGTAGTACATCCGGGACAGGGGGATCACCCCTCCACTTT.

The chain recombines TRBV5-6 with TRBJ2-3, with 9 bases aligning to TRBD2. This CDR3 spans 16 amino acids. In germline, CDR1 is SGHDT, CDR2 YYEEEE. J was trimmed by 2 bases and V by 4 bases; bases with no gene match: 8. The CDR3 reads CASSRRGGRLTDTQYF. For the CDR3, the DNA is TGTGCCAGCAGCCGGCGGGGGGGCCGACTCACAGATACGCAGTATTTT.

In this sample, this clone turned up a few times. The J gene is TRBJ1-1, the V gene TRBV5-4; possibly TRBD1 for D (6 bases). The V end was cut by 4 bases, the J end by 0 bases, with 10 bases between. CDR1 SGHNT and CDR2 YYREEE come from the germline V gene (reference sequence). The CDR3 is made up of 14 amino acids. The CDR3 loop reads CASSLDSLNTEAFF. The DNA for the CDR3 is TGTGCCAGCAGCCTGGACAGCTTGAACACTGAAGCTTTCTTT.

The chain carries TRBV4-3 and TRBJ2-7; TRBD1 matches 9 bases. Germline loops: CDR1 LGHNA, CDR2 YSLEER. CDR3 length equals 15 residues. V gave up 4 bases and J gave up 1 base; unmatched junction bases: 5. The CDR3 region is CASSRTGTGSYEQYF. CDR3 sequence (DNA): TGCGCCAGCAGCCGTACCGGGACAGGGTCCTACGAGCAGTACTTC.

A word on this clone: This specimen includes other DNA sequences encoding the same CDR3. This chain links TRBV5-1 with TRBJ2-1; 10 bases agree with TRBD1. Germline CDR1 and CDR2: SGHRS and YFSETQ. The length of the CDR3 is 14 residues. V dropped 5 bases and J dropped 9; count of bases not matched to a gene: 8. CDR3 DNA: TGCGCCAGCAGGGGTGACAGGGGGCAGGGTGAGCAGTTCTTC. Protein sequence: CASRGDRGQGEQFF.

The chain carries TRBV6-6 and TRBJ1-6, with 7 bases matching TRBD1. Germline CDR1 reads MNHNY; CDR2 reads SVGAGI (reference sequence). The CDR3 extends over 16 amino acids. Losses at the gene ends were 2 bases for V and 6 bases for J; bases not matched to a gene: 7. The CDR3 DNA reads as TGTGCCAGCAGTTACCCGGGACAGCGCCTTAATTCACCCCTCCACTTT. Translation gives CASSYPGQRLNSPLHF.

The rearrangement joins TRBV6-4 to TRBJ2-3, with D maybe TRBD2 (6 bases). This CDR3 is built from 14 residues. The germline CDR1 and CDR2 sequences are MRHNA and SNTAGT. Deletions cut 5 bases from V and 1 base from J, with 10 bases between. CDR3 sequence reads: CASSPTSRTDTQYF. The CDR3, as DNA: TGTGCCAGCAGTCCAACTAGCCGCACAGATACGCAGTATTTT.

This chain links TRBV7-2 with TRBJ2-2; tentative D call: TRBD1 (5 bases). Germline V gene data show CDR1 as SGHTA and CDR2 as FQGNSA. Deletions cut 6 bases from V and 5 bases from J, with 16 bases between. CDR3 length equals 15 residues. In DNA form, the CDR3 reads TGTGCCAGCAGTTACCGACAGCCAGGGACCGGGGAGCTGTTTTTT. As protein: CASSYRQPGTGELFF.

V gene TRBV7-2 combines with J gene TRBJ2-5, with D perhaps matching TRBD1 or TRBD2 (6 bases each). V lost 6 bases and J lost 1, with 9 bases in between. The CDR3 spans 13 residues. Germline V gives CDR1 SGHTA, CDR2 FQGNSA. CDR3 region: CASSRGLQETQYF. DNA for the CDR3: TGTGCCAGCAGTCGGGGGCTCCAAGAGACCCAGTACTTC.

In regard to this clone: The germline gene is not matched at one end of the junction; a read error may be the cause. The chain carries TRBV7-8 and TRBJ1-2; TRBD1 is a possible D gene (6 bases). The CDR3 length is 15 residues. From germline, CDR1 is SGHVS and CDR2 FQNEAQ. CDR3 coding DNA: TGTGCCAGCAGCCTAGCGGGGGGGGCTCAGGGAGGCTACACCTTC. It translates to CASSLAGGAQGGYTF.